Sequencing of this T cell receptor beta chain was carried out in a study of blood T cell repertoires in COVID-19. The overall study: Spain, Italy and the United States supplied samples that represented acute and convalescent COVID-19. Nucleic acid was either cDNA or gDNA, and it came from T cells, B-cell-depleted T cells, or PBMCs.

V was clipped by 10 bases and J by 1 base, with 11 bases between them. CDR1 is MDHEN, CDR2 SYDVKM, per germline. The CDR3 is 12 residues long. Original data processing: Reference gene primer amplification in the assay estimated nucleated cell counts. Profiled with immunoSEQ multiplex PCR; TCRdb holds only in-frame clones, not every one. Clonal size and the V and J genes are those of that table, whereas D and trimming came from the DNA. The sample yields roughly 62,000 clones, around 90% seen once. Source material: peripheral blood. The chain couples TRBV28 to TRBJ2-7; D uncertain. The TCR was taken from a human donor with active COVID-19. The donor label of this sample is uncertain. Written as DNA, the CDR3 is TGTGCCACCAACTTAGTGTCCTACGAGCAGTACTTC. This codes for CATNLVSYEQYF.